This is a list of T cell receptor beta chains from one sample in a study of human T cells and chemical hapten exposure. Via MiXCR, TCRdb re-called the RACE reads, giving one row per CDR3 protein. The sample includes 85,000 to 95,000 distinct CDR3 sequences, about 8.8% of them seen just once. Sample: whole blood. The receptors were gathered from a female donor in good health. Some clones in this sample may be carry-over from other donors' samples. Both conserved end residues are part of each CDR3. D genes are given only for firm matches. Clone size is not always given. Where it is, it says once, few, many or a class for expanded clones.

CDR3	V	D	size	J
CASSFSGTRIRDQPQHF	TRBV7-4	.	many	TRBJ1-5
CASSLGFSGANVLTF	TRBV7-2	.	many	TRBJ2-6
CASSLAAGEKTQYF	TRBV7-2	TRBD2	many	TRBJ2-5
CASSSPSYRSPQETQYF	TRBV28	.	many	TRBJ2-5
CSASRDFRSYNEQFF	TRBV20-1	.	many	TRBJ2-1
CASSVVVRNQPQHF	TRBV2	.	few	TRBJ1-5
CASNLQGANYGYTF	TRBV7-2	TRBD1	.	TRBJ1-2
CASRHSGRGYNEQFF	TRBV4-3	TRBD2	few	TRBJ2-1
CASSFLGNTIYF	TRBV11-2	.	.	TRBJ1-3
CASKGAEEGTYEQYF	TRBV10-2	TRBD1	.	TRBJ2-7
CASSFSGREETQYF	TRBV5-4	TRBD2	few	TRBJ2-5
CASSAASGGSYNEQFF	TRBV19	TRBD2	few	TRBJ2-1
CASSFSDTQYF	TRBV7-2	.	many	TRBJ2-3
CASSDRPEQFF	TRBV2	.	few	TRBJ2-1
CASRGTGLAKNIQYF	TRBV2	TRBD1	few	TRBJ2-4
CSARARQGGSEKLFF	TRBV20-1	TRBD1	many	TRBJ1-4
CSATTSTRSSYEQYF	TRBV20-1	.	many	TRBJ2-7
CASSQGLRDQGGTGELFF	TRBV4-3	.	many	TRBJ2-2
CASSLNPGNQPQHF	TRBV7-2	.	.	TRBJ1-5
CASSPNRDRGPSTTGELFF	TRBV21-1	.	.	TRBJ2-2
CASSEEGRVDYGYTF	TRBV6-1	.	few	TRBJ1-2
CSAPDFKETQYF	TRBV20-1	.	many	TRBJ2-5
CASSLGGITSYEQYF	TRBV7-2	.	few	TRBJ2-7
CSAMGEQYF	TRBV29-1	.	.	TRBJ2-7
CASSLTARAGASSGANVLTF	TRBV27	.	many	TRBJ2-6
CSGGTGTQGTQYF	TRBV29-1	TRBD1	many	TRBJ2-3
CASSPTKTSGIQFF	TRBV3-1	TRBD2	many	TRBJ2-1
CASSRGPEQFF	TRBV12-3/TRBV12-4	.	many	TRBJ2-1
CASNLGGYNEKLFF	TRBV12-3/TRBV12-4	.	many	TRBJ1-4